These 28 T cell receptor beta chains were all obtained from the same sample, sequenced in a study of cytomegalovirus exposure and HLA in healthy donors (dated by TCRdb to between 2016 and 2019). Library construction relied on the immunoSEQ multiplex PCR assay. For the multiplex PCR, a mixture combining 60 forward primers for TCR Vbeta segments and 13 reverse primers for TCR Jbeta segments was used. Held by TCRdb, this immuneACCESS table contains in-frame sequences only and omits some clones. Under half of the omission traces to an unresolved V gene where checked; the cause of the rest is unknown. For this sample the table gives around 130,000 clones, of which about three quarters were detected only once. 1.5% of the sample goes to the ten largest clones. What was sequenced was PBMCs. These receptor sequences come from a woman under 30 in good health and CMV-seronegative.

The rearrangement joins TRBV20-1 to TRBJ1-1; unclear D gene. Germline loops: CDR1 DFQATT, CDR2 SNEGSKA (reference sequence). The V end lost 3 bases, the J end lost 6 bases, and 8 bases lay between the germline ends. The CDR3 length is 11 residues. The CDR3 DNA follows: TGCAGTGCTAGGATGAGGTCTGAAGCTTTCTTT. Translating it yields CSARMRSEAFF.

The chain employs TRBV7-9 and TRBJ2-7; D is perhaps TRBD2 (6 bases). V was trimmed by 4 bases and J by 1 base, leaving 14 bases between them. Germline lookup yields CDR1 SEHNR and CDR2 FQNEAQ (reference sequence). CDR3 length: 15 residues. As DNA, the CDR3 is TGTGCCAGCAGCTCATTTGCGGGGAAGTCCTACGAGCAGTACTTC. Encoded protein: CASSSFAGKSYEQYF. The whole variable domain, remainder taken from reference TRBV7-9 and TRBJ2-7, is DTGVSQNPRHKITKRGQNVTFRCDPISEHNRLYWYRQTLGQGPEFLTYFQNEAQLEKSRLLSDRFSAERPKGSFSTLEIQRTEQGDSAMYLCASSSFAGKSYEQYFGPGTRLTVT.

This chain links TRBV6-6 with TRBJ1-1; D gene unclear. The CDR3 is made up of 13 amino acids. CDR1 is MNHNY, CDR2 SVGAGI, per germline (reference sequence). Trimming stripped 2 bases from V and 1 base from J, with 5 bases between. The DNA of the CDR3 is TGTGCCAGCAGTTACCGGGGGAACACTGAAGCTTTCTTT. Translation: CASSYRGNTEAFF.

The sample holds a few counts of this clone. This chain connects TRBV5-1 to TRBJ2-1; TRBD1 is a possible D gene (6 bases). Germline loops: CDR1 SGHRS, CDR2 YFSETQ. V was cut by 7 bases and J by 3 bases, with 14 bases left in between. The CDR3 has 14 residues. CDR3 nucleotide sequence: TGCGCCAGCTCGAGGGGGAGTGACTACAATGAGCAGTTCTTC. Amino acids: CASSRGSDYNEQFF.

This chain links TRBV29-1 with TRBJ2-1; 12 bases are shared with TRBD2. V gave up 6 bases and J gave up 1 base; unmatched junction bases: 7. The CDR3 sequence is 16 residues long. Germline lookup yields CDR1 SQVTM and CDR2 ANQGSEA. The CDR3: CSVGLAGGLSYNEQFF. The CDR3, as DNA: TGCAGCGTGGGGCTAGCGGGAGGGTTATCCTACAATGAGCAGTTCTTC.

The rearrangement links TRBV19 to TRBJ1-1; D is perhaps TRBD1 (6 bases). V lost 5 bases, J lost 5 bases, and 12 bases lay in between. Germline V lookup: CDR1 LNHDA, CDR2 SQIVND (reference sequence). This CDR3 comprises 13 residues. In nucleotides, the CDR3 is TGTGCCAGTAGTCTACGGGGGGCGACTGAAGCTTTCTTT. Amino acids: CASSLRGATEAFF.

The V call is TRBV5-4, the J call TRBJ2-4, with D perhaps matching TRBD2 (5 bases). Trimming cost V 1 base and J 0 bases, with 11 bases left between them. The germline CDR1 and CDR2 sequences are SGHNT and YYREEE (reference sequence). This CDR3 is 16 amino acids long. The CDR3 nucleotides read TGTGCCAGCAGCTTGACGGGCGGGCTAGCCAAAAACATTCAGTACTTC. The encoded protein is CASSLTGGLAKNIQYF. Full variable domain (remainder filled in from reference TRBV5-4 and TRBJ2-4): ETGVTQSPTHLIKTRGQQVTLRCSSQSGHNTVSWYQQALGQGPQFIFQYYREEENGRGNFPPRFSGLQFPNYSSELNVNALELDDSALYLCASSLTGGLAKNIQYFGAGTRLSVL.

The CDR3 spells CASSLGGFGGKTSYEQYF. Here the CDR3 DNA reads TGTGCCAGCAGCTTAGGTGGTTTCGGCGGGAAGACCTCCTACGAGCAGTACTTC. This sequence joins TRBV7-2 and TRBJ2-7; perhaps TRBD2 as D (6 bases). CDR1 SGHTA and CDR2 FQGNSA come from the germline V gene. This CDR3 is built from 18 residues. V dropped 1 base and J dropped 0 bases, with 19 bases sitting between them. The full variable domain, with the rest looked up from reference TRBV7-2 and TRBJ2-7, is GAGVSQSPSNKVTEKGKDVELRCDPISGHTALYWYRQSLGQGLEFLIYFQGNSAPDKSGLPSDRFSAERTGGSVSTLTIQRTQQEDSAVYLCASSLGGFGGKTSYEQYFGPGTRLTVT.

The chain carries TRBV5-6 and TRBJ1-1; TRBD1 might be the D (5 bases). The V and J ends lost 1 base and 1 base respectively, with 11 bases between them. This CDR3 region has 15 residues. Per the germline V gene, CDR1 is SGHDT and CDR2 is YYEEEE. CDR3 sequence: CASSLRQTENTEAFF. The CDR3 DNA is TGTGCCAGCAGCTTGCGACAGACAGAGAACACTGAAGCTTTCTTT. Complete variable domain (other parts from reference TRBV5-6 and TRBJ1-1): DAGVTQSPTHLIKTRGQQVTLRCSPKSGHDTVSWYQQALGQGPQFIFQYYEEEERQRGNFPDRFSGHQFPNYSSELNVNALLLGDSALYLCASSLRQTENTEAFFGQGTRLTVV.

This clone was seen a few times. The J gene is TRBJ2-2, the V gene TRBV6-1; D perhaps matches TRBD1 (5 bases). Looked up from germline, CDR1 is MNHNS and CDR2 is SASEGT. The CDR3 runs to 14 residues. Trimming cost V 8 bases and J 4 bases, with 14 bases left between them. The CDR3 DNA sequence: TGTGCCAGCCTCTTTTGGGGCGGCACCGGGGAGCTGTTTTTT. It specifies CASLFWGGTGELFF.

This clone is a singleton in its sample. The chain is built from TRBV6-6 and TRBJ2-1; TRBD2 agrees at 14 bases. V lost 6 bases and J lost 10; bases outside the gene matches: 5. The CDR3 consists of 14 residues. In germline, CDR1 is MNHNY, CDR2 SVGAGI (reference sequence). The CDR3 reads CASRPGLAGVEQFF. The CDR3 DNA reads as TGTGCCAGCAGACCGGGACTAGCGGGAGTGGAGCAGTTCTTC.

In DNA, the CDR3 is TGTGCCATCAGTGACCTCGGCGAGCAGTACTTC. Translation gives CAISDLGEQYF. This chain connects TRBV10-3 to TRBJ2-7; D is ambiguous. V was cut by 3 bases and J by 6 bases, with 6 bases left in between. Germline values: CDR1 ENHRY, CDR2 SYGVKD. CDR3 length: 11 residues.

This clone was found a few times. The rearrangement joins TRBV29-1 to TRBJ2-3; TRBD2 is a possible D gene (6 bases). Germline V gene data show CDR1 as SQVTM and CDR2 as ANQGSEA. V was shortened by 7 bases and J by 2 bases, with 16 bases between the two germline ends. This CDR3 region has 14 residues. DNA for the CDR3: TGCAGCGGGGGAGGCGGCTCTAACACAGATACGCAGTATTTT. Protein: CSGGGGSNTDTQYF.

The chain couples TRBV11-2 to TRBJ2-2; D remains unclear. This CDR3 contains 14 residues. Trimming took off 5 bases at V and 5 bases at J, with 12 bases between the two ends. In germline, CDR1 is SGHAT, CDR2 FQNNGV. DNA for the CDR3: TGTGCCAGCAGCCCCTTCCGAGGTACCGGGGAGCTGTTTTTT. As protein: CASSPFRGTGELFF.

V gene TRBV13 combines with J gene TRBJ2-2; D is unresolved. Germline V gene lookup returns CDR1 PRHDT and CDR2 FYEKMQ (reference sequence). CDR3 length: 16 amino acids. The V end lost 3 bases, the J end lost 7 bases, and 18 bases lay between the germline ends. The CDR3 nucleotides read TGTGCCAGCAGCTTTTTGAGTGTCCAGGATGACGGGGAGCTGTTTTTT. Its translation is CASSFLSVQDDGELFF.

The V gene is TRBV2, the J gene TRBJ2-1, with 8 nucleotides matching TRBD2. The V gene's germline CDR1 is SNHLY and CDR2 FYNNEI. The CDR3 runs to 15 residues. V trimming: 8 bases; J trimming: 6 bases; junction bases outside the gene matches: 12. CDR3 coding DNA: TGTGCCAGCCGACCTTTAATTGCGGGAGGCAATGAGCAGTTCTTC. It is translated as CASRPLIAGGNEQFF.

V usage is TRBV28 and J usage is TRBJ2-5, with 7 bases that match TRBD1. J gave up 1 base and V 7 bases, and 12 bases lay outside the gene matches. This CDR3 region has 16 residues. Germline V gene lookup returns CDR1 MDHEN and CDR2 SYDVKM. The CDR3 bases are TGTGCCAGCAATTACAACAGGGGCGAAGGCCAAGAGACCCAGTACTTC. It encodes CASNYNRGEGQETQYF.

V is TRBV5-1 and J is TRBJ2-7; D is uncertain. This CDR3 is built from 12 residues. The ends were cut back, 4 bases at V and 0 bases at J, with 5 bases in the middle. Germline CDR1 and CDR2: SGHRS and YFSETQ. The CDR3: CASSVSSYEQYF. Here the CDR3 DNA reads TGCGCCAGCAGCGTTAGCTCCTACGAGCAGTACTTC.

The CDR3 nucleotides are TGCGCCAGCAGCGCTGGAGCGGGGTCTGGAAACACCATATATTTT. This codes for CASSAGAGSGNTIYF. This rearrangement joins TRBV5-1 to TRBJ1-3; no clear D. The V and J ends lost 4 bases and 1 base respectively, with 12 bases between them. Germline values: CDR1 SGHRS, CDR2 YFSETQ. This CDR3 is built from 15 residues.

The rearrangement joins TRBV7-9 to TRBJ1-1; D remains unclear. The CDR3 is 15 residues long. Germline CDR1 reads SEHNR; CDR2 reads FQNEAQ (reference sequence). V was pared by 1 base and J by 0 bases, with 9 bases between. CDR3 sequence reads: CASSLGIAMNTEAFF. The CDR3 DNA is TGTGCCAGCAGCTTAGGTATAGCGATGAACACTGAAGCTTTCTTT.

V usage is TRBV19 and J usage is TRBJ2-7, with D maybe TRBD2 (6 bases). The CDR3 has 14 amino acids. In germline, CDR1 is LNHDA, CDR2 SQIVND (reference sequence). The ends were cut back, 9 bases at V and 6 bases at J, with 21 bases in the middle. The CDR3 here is CASRERGVSLEQYF. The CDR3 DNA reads TGTGCCAGCCGGGAGAGAGGGGTCTCCCTCGAGCAGTACTTC.

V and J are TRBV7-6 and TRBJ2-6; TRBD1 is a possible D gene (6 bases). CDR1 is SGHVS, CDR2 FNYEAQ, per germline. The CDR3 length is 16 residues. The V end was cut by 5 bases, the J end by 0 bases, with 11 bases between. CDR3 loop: CASSPTGSSGANVLTF. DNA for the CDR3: TGTGCCAGCAGCCCTACAGGGTCCTCTGGGGCCAACGTCCTGACTTTC.

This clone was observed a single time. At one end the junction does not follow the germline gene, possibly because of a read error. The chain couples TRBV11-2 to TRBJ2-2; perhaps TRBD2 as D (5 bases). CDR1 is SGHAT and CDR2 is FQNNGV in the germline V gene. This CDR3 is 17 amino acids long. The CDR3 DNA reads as TGTGCCAGCAGCTTAGATCGAGATAGCCGGGTCACCGGGGAACTGTTTTTT. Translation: CASSLDRDSRVTGELFF.

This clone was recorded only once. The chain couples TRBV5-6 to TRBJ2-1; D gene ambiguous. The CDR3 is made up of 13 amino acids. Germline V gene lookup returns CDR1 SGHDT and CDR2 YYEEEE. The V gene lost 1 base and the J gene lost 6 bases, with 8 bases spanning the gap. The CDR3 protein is CASSLRSSNEQFF. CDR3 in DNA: TGTGCCAGCAGCTTGAGGAGTAGCAATGAGCAGTTCTTC.

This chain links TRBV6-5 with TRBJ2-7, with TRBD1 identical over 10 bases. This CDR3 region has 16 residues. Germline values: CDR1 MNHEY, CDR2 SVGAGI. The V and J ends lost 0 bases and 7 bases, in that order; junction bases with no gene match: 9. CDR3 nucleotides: TGTGCCAGCAGTTACTCGAAGACAGGGGGCGCGGGGGAGCAGTACTTC. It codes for CASSYSKTGGAGEQYF.

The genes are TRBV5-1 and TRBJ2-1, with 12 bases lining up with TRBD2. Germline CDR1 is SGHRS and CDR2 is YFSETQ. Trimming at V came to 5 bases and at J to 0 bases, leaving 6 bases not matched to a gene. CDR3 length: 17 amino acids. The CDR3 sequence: CASSRTSGVSSYNEQFF. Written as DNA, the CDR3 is TGCGCCAGCAGTAGGACTAGCGGGGTGAGCTCCTACAATGAGCAGTTCTTC. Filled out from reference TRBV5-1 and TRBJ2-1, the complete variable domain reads KAGVTQTPRYLIKTRGQQVTLSCSPISGHRSVSWYQQTPGQGLQFLFEYFSETQRNKGNFPGRFSGRQFSNSRSEMNVSTLELGDSALYLCASSRTSGVSSYNEQFFGPGTRLTVL.

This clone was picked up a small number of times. The CDR3 DNA is TGCGCCAGCAGCCTAGACAGGGGCACTGAAGCTTTCTTT. Amino acid sequence: CASSLDRGTEAFF. The gene calls are TRBV4-1 and TRBJ1-1, with TRBD1 matching 8 bases. The CDR3 runs 13 residues. Germline-derived CDR1 and CDR2 are MGHRA and YSYEKL. Trimming cost V 4 bases and J 4 bases; bases outside gene matches: 2.

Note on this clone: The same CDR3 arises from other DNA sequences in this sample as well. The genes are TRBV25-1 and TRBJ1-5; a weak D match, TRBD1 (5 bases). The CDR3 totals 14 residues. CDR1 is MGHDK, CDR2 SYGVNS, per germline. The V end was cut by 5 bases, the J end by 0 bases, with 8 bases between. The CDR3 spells CASSLTGSNQPQHF. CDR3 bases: TGTGCCAGCAGTCTTACAGGTAGCAATCAGCCCCAGCATTTT.